This entry lists 16 T cell receptor beta chains sequenced from one sample in a study of shared clonotypes between healthy human individuals. The protocol was immunoSEQ multiplex PCR, while the TCRdb copy is restricted to in-frame clones and leaves out a portion. The table includes around 500,000 clones, approximately 78% detected once. Sequencing was done on a sample of PBMCs. These receptors originate from a woman in her thirties or forties in good health. Some clones in this sample may be carry-over from other donors' samples.

In its sample, this clone was seen a few times. V is TRBV14 and J is TRBJ2-1; 8 nucleotides line up with TRBD1. CDR1 SGHDN and CDR2 FVKESK come from the germline V gene. The CDR3 totals 16 residues. V was pared by 1 base and J by 4 bases, with 6 bases of the junction left unmatched. CDR3: CASSQVRRQGYNEQFF. CDR3 nucleotide sequence: TGTGCCAGCAGCCAAGTCCGGCGACAGGGGTACAATGAGCAGTTCTTC. Full variable domain (rest looked up from reference TRBV14 and TRBJ2-1): EAGVTQFPSHSVIEKGQTVTLRCDPISGHDNLYWYRRVMGKEIKFLLHFVKESKQDESGMPNNRFLAERTGGTYSTLKVQPAELEDSGVYFCASSQVRRQGYNEQFFGPGTRLTVL.

This clone was detected a few times. The chain has TRBV19 and TRBJ1-5; 7 bases are shared with TRBD1. This CDR3 spans 13 amino acids. From germline, CDR1 is LNHDA and CDR2 SQIVND (reference sequence). The trim removed 7 bases at V and 4 bases at J, leaving 4 bases unmatched. DNA for the CDR3: TGTGCCAGTACCCCAGGGGGGAATCAGCCCCAGCATTTT. Translated, it gives CASTPGGNQPQHF.

This clone is labeled medium-sized. The rearrangement uses TRBV6-1 and TRBJ1-2; D not resolved. The CDR3 is made up of 15 amino acids. The V end was cut by 0 bases, the J end by 5 bases, with 13 bases between. Germline values: CDR1 MNHNS, CDR2 SASEGT. CDR3 amino acids: CASSEASTGGYGYTF. The CDR3 DNA reads TGTGCCAGCAGTGAAGCATCGACCGGCGGGTATGGCTACACCTTC.

The V gene is TRBV6-1, the J gene TRBJ2-2; maybe TRBD2 (5 bases). The CDR3 has 14 amino acids. The germline V and J ends were trimmed by 6 bases and 5 bases, with 13 bases remaining between them. The germline V gene has CDR1 MNHNS and CDR2 SASEGT. This CDR3 is CASSPISGTGELFF. The CDR3 bases are TGTGCCAGCAGCCCAATTTCGGGGACCGGGGAGCTGTTTTTT.

The chain has TRBV25-1 and TRBJ2-7, with 7 bases matching TRBD2. V gave up 1 base and J gave up 3 bases; unmatched junction bases: 0. Germline V gives CDR1 MGHDK, CDR2 SYGVNS. The CDR3 is 13 residues long. The CDR3, as DNA: TGTGCCAGCAGTGAATGGACTAGCTACGAGCAGTACTTC. This encodes CASSEWTSYEQYF.

A remark on this clone: In the same sample, other DNA sequences code for this CDR3. V and J are TRBV2 and TRBJ1-2; D gene ambiguous. This CDR3 is 11 amino acids long. Germline V lookup: CDR1 SNHLY, CDR2 FYNNEI. V lost 3 bases and J 5 bases, leaving 4 bases between the germline ends. Written as DNA, the CDR3 is TGTGCCAGCAGTGAGGGGTATGGCTACACCTTC. This codes for CASSEGYGYTF.

The rearrangement links TRBV7-9 to TRBJ2-5, with 8 nucleotides matching TRBD1. The CDR3 is 13 residues long. The germline V gene encodes CDR1 SEHNR and CDR2 FQNEAQ (reference sequence). After removal of 6 bases from V and 4 bases from J, the junction contained 4 bases not matched to a gene. The CDR3 protein is CASSPGGAETQYF. The DNA for the CDR3 is TGTGCCAGCAGTCCAGGGGGCGCAGAGACCCAGTACTTC.

Concerning this clone itself: This clone may be a read error of a much larger clone one base away. V gene TRBV5-5 combines with J gene TRBJ2-5; the D is unclear. The CDR3 sequence is 11 residues long. CDR1 is SGHKS, CDR2 YYEKEE, per germline (reference sequence). The V end lost 6 bases, the J end lost 2 bases, and 5 bases lay between the germline ends. The CDR3, as DNA: TGTGCCAGCACCCAACAAGAGACCCAGTACTTC. Translating it yields CASTQQETQYF.

The J gene is TRBJ1-2, the V gene TRBV19; no definite D call. The CDR3 spans 16 residues. Germline V gene data show CDR1 as LNHDA and CDR2 as SQIVND (reference sequence). V was trimmed by 2 bases and J by 6 bases, leaving 19 bases between them. CDR3 region: CASSINPGSINDGYTF. In DNA form, the CDR3 reads TGTGCCAGTAGTATAAACCCCGGGTCGATAAACGATGGCTACACCTTC.

This chain uses TRBV28 with TRBJ1-2; possibly TRBD1 for D (5 bases). Germline CDR1 and CDR2: MDHEN and SYDVKM. There are 15 residues in the CDR3. V lost 5 bases and J 4 bases, leaving 17 bases between the germline ends. DNA of the CDR3: TGTGCCAGCAGTCCCTATTCGGGGGGGAGCTATGGCTACACCTTC. This sequence encodes CASSPYSGGSYGYTF.

The V call is TRBV6-1, the J call TRBJ2-7, with TRBD1 matching over 7 bases. CDR1 is MNHNS and CDR2 is SASEGT in the germline V gene. The CDR3 is 14 amino acids. V dropped 1 base and J dropped 5; count of bases not matched to a gene: 5. The CDR3 DNA follows: TGTGCCAGCAGTGAAGGACAGGGCAGCAACGAGCAGTACTTC. Its translation is CASSEGQGSNEQYF.

This rearrangement joins TRBV4-1 to TRBJ1-1; 7 nucleotides align to TRBD1. The CDR3 extends over 15 amino acids. Trimming removed 3 bases from V and 7 bases from J; junction bases left unmatched: 11. Germline V gene sequence: CDR1 MGHRA, CDR2 YSYEKL. CDR3 loop: CASSHPIRDRHEAFF. The CDR3 DNA is TGCGCCAGCAGCCACCCTATCCGGGACAGACATGAAGCTTTCTTT.

The rearrangement uses TRBV6-1 and TRBJ1-2; D is possibly TRBD1 (5 bases). Germline V lookup: CDR1 MNHNS, CDR2 SASEGT. The germline V and J ends were trimmed by 4 bases and 3 bases, with 9 bases remaining between them. CDR3 size: 13 residues. The CDR3 spells CASSASRDYGYTF. The DNA of the CDR3 is TGTGCCAGCAGTGCTAGCAGGGACTATGGCTACACCTTC.

J is TRBJ2-3 and V is TRBV5-4; D not certain. CDR1 is SGHNT and CDR2 is YYREEE in the germline V gene (reference sequence). V was cut by 2 bases and J by 6 bases, with 4 bases left in between. The CDR3 is 11 amino acids. The CDR3 sequence: CASSFLDTQYF. CDR3 DNA: TGTGCCAGCAGCTTTTTGGATACGCAGTATTTT.

The chain uses TRBV28 and TRBJ2-4, with D tentatively TRBD2 (5 bases). Germline-derived CDR1 and CDR2 are MDHEN and SYDVKM. V lost 6 bases to trimming and J lost 5 bases, with 14 bases between them. The CDR3 has 14 amino acids. CDR3 in amino acids: CASSSTRTENIQYF. As DNA, the CDR3 is TGTGCCAGCAGCTCCACTAGAACCGAAAACATTCAGTACTTC.

This chain joins TRBV4-1 and TRBJ2-7; unclear D gene. This CDR3 has 14 residues. CDR1 is MGHRA and CDR2 is YSYEKL in the germline V gene. Trimming cost V 0 bases and J 2 bases, with 8 bases left between them. The CDR3 sequence: CASSQEGSTYEQYF. The CDR3 DNA is TGCGCCAGCAGCCAAGAGGGTTCAACCTACGAGCAGTACTTC.